This T cell receptor beta chain was identified in a study of shared clonotypes between healthy human individuals. General study findings and limits: Naive subsets generally exceeded memory subsets in estimated richness. Sample collection involved blood only; tissue repertoires are likely different. A few donors had 4% to 6.5% of their naive CD4 clonotypes in common. Compared with clonotypes that all four donors shared, non-shared clonotypes had lower generation probabilities.

The CDR3 runs 14 residues. Germline CDR1 and CDR2: SEHNR and FQNEAQ (reference sequence). The ends were cut back, 3 bases at V and 0 bases at J, with 8 bases in the middle. Method: immunoSEQ multiplex PCR; TCRdb's copy keeps in-frame clones and lacks some. The sample records about 2.3 million clones, approximately 93% being singletons. With respect to this clone: Its antigen is not known.

The source material was naive CD4+ T cells from PBMCs. Regarding subset: CD45RA+ positively selected. This sequence joins TRBV7-9 and TRBJ1-1; no firm D call. The TCR sequence derives from a man younger than 35 in good health. Some clones in this sample may be carry-over from other donors' samples. The CDR3 DNA follows: TGTGCCAGCAGCTTGCCCACCATGAACACTGAAGCTTTCTTT. It yields the protein CASSLPTMNTEAFF.